The T cell receptor (beta chain) described here comes from a study of blood T cell repertoires in COVID-19. Study details: The United States, Italy and Spain supplied acute and convalescent COVID-19 samples.

The CDR3 has 14 residues. With V trimmed by 6 bases and J by 3 bases, 7 bases remained unmatched. Per germline, CDR1 MNHEY and CDR2 SVGEGT. Sequencing used immunoSEQ multiplex PCR; TCRdb keeps in-frame clones, though not all of them. In the table there are about 140,000 clones, roughly four fifths of which are singletons. The sequenced sample consisted of peripheral blood. The chain couples TRBV6-2 or TRBV6-3 to TRBJ2-7; 8 bases agree with TRBD1. The clonotype comes from a woman aged 55-75 years with acute or convalescent COVID-19. The CDR3 DNA reads TGTGCCAGCAGCCTCCGGACAGGGCTCTACGAGCAGTACTTC. Translation: CASSLRTGLYEQYF.